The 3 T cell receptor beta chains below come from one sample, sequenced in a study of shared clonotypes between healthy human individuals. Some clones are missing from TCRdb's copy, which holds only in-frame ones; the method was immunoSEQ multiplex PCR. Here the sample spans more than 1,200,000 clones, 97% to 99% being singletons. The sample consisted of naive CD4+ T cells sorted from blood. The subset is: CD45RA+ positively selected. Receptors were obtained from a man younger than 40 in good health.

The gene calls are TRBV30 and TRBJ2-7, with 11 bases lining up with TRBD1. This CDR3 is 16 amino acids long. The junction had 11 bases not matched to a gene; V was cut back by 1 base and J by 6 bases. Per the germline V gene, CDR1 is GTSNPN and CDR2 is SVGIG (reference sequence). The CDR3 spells CAWSAWTGGIFSEQYF. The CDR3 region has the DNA TGTGCCTGGAGTGCCTGGACAGGGGGCATTTTCTCCGAGCAGTACTTC.

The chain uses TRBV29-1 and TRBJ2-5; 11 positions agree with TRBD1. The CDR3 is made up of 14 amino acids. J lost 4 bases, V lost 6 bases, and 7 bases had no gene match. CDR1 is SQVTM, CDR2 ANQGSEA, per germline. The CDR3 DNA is TGCAGCGTAGAAAGGACAGGGGGCTCAGAGACCCAGTACTTC. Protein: CSVERTGGSETQYF.

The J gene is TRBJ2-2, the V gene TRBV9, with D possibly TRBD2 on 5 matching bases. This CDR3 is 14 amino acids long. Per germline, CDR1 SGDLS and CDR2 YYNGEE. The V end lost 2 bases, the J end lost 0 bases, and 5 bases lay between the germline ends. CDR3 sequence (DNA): TGTGCCAGCAGCGTGGACTCGAACACCGGGGAGCTGTTTTTT. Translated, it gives CASSVDSNTGELFF.